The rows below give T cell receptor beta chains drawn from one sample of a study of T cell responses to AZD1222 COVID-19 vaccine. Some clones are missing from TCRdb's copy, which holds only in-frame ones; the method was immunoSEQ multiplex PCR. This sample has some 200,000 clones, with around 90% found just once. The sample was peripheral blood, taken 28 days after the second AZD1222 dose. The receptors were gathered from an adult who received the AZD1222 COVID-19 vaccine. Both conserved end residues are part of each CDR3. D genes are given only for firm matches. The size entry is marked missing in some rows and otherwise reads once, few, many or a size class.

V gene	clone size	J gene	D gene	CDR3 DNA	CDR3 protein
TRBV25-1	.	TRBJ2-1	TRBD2	TGTGCCAGCAGTGGGCGGACTAGCGGGAGTTTCGTCTACAATGAGCAGTTCTTC	CASSGRTSGSFVYNEQFF
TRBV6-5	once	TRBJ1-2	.	TGTGCCAGCAGAAGTGCCAGACGGGGGGACTATGGCTACACCTTC	CASRSARRGDYGYTF
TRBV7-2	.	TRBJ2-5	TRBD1	TGTGCCACCAAGGGGGCTGGAGAGACCCAGTACTTC	CATKGAGETQYF
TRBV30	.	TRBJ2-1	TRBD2	TGTGCCTGGAGCAGTCGAACTAGCGGGATGGGGGTCTCCTACAATGAGCAGTTCTTC	CAWSSRTSGMGVSYNEQFF
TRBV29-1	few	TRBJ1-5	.	TGCAGCGTTGGGGAACAGGGTGGGCATCAGCCCCAGCATTTT	CSVGEQGGHQPQHF
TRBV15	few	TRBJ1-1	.	TGTGCCACCAGCAGAGATTTCGCGGCAGGTGAAGCTTTCTTT	CATSRDFAAGEAFF
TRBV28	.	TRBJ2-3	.	TGTGCCAGCAGTTTCAAAGGCTCTGGGATAAAGCAGTATTTT	CASSFKGSGIKQYF
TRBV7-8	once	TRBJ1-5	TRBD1	TGTGCCAGCAGCCCTTCTCAGACAGGGTTTGACAATCAGCCCCAGCATTTT	CASSPSQTGFDNQPQHF
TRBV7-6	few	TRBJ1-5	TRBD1	TGTGCCAGAGGACAGGGGGCCACCCTTAGCAATCAGCCCCAGCATTTT	CARGQGATLSNQPQHF
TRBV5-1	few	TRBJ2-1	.	TGCGCCAGCAGCTTGGTCCTCACCAATGAGCAGTTCTTC	CASSLVLTNEQFF
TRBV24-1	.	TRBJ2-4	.	TGTGCCACCAGTGATTCGAGGCAGACTATGGCCAAAAACATTCAGTACTTC	CATSDSRQTMAKNIQYF
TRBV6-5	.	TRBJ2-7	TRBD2	TGTGCCAGCCTGACCTCGGGGGGGGTTCTCGAGCAGTACTTC	CASLTSGGVLEQYF
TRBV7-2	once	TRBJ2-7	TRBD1	TGTGCCAGCAGCTCCACCGGGACAGTTCAATACGAGCAGTACTTC	CASSSTGTVQYEQYF
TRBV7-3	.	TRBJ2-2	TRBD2	TGTGCCAGCAGCTTAAAGCCGGGACTAGCGGGAGGCGCCACCGGGGAGCTGTTTTTT	CASSLKPGLAGGATGELFF
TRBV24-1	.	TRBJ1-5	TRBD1	TGTGCCACCAGTGAACGAGGACAGGGCAGCAATCAGCCCCAGCATTTT	CATSERGQGSNQPQHF
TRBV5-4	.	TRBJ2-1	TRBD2	TGTGCCAGCAGCTCTGGACTAGCGGGAGCGGGTAATGAGCAGTTCTTC	CASSSGLAGAGNEQFF
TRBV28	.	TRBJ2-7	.	TGTGCCAGCAGTGCCCCCCTGGGCGGCTCCTACGAGCAGTACTTC	CASSAPLGGSYEQYF
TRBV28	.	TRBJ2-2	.	TGTGCCAGCAGTTTTGGGGGGGCGCCGTTGACCGGGGAGCTGTTTTTT	CASSFGGAPLTGELFF
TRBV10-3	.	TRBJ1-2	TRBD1	TGTGCCATCAGTGGGGAATGGACAGGGGAAGTTAGGGGCTACACCTTC	CAISGEWTGEVRGYTF
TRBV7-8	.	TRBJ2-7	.	TGTGCCAGCAGCTTAGGAACAGGGCCCTCGCGGAACGAGCAGTACTTC	CASSLGTGPSRNEQYF
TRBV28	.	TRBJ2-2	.	TGTGCCAGCAGTTTCTGGGGGAGGTTGGACACCGGGGAGCTGTTTTTT	CASSFWGRLDTGELFF
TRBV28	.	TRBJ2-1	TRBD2	TGTGCCAGCAGTCCAGCTAGCGGTAACTACAATGAGCAGTTCTTC	CASSPASGNYNEQFF